One sample yielded the 26 T cell receptor beta chains listed below, sequenced in a study of radiation and T cells in renal cell carcinoma. Treatment described: 15 Gy SBRT to primary tumor, nephrectomy 4 weeks later. Clones were sequenced by immunoSEQ multiplex PCR, and TCRdb holds only the in-frame ones, with some missing. The data show approximately 10,000 clones, with around 53% seen just once and about 19% held by the top ten. The sample was tumor tissue, taken from a patient whose treatment included radiotherapy and nephrectomy. The receptors stem from a man aged 60-69 years with renal cell carcinoma.

The chain carries TRBV7-2 and TRBJ1-4; tentative D call: TRBD1 (6 bases). There are 15 residues in the CDR3. Trimming cost V 1 base and J 8 bases, with 14 bases left between them. Germline V gene lookup returns CDR1 SGHTA and CDR2 FQGNSA. The CDR3 DNA reads as TGTGCCAGCAGCTTAGATACAGGGCTAGGCGAAAAACTGTTTTTT. Its protein is CASSLDTGLGEKLFF.

The chain recombines TRBV28 with TRBJ2-7; TRBD2 matches at 7 bases. Trimming at V came to 2 bases and at J to 1 base, leaving 8 bases not matched to a gene. CDR1 MDHEN and CDR2 SYDVKM come from the germline V gene. The CDR3 consists of 16 residues. The CDR3, as DNA: TGTGCCAGCAGTTTAGACCCCCCCGGGGGGTCCTACGAGCAGTACTTC. Its translation: CASSLDPPGGSYEQYF.

This rearrangement joins TRBV19 to TRBJ2-6; 7 bases are a match to TRBD1. This CDR3 comprises 18 residues. V shed 0 bases, J shed 3 bases, and the junction held 8 bases outside the gene matches. CDR1 and CDR2 (germline): LNHDA, SQIVND (reference sequence). Here the CDR3 DNA reads TGTGCCAGTAGTATAGATCCTTTCCGGGACAGTGGGGCCAACGTCCTGACTTTC. Its translation is CASSIDPFRDSGANVLTF.

This clone was counted between two and nine times. The chain couples TRBV10-3 to TRBJ1-5; maybe TRBD1 (5 bases). Germline lookup yields CDR1 ENHRY and CDR2 SYGVKD. V gave up 6 bases and J gave up 7 bases, with 19 bases separating them. The CDR3 length is 15 residues. CDR3 in DNA: TGTGCCATCAGCCCTGGGACGCTCGAAATGCAGCCCCAGCATTTT. Translation gives CAISPGTLEMQPQHF.

To note about this clone: Its ends do not fully match the called genes, so a read error is possible. The chain couples TRBV10-3 to TRBJ2-7; D unresolved. This CDR3 is built from 11 residues. Germline V lookup: CDR1 ENHRY, CDR2 SYGVKD. CDR3 sequence reads: CASSYSWEQYF. In DNA form, the CDR3 reads TGTGCCAGCAGTTACTCTTGGGAGCAGTACTTC.

J is TRBJ1-4 and V is TRBV5-1, with 7 bases fitting TRBD1. The V gene's germline CDR1 is SGHRS and CDR2 YFSETQ. This CDR3 has 15 amino acids. V was clipped by 3 bases and J by 4 bases; unmatched bases: 6. CDR3 nucleotides: TGCGCCAGCAGCTCCGGGACAGAGCTTAATGAAAAACTGTTTTTT. Residues: CASSSGTELNEKLFF.

This clone has just a few counts. CDR3 DNA sequence: TGTGCCAGCAAGCGTGGTAAGGACACTGAAGCTTTCTTT. This encodes CASKRGKDTEAFF. The gene calls are TRBV6-1 and TRBJ1-1; D gene ambiguous. The CDR3 has 13 amino acids. Germline V CDR1 and CDR2: MNHNS, SASEGT. V was clipped by 7 bases and J by 3 bases, with 12 bases between them.

The rearrangement uses TRBV5-1 and TRBJ2-1; 8 positions agree with TRBD2. The CDR3 is 16 amino acids. With 0 bases clipped from V and 3 bases from J, the junction kept 5 bases outside the gene matches. CDR1 and CDR2 (germline): SGHRS, YFSETQ. CDR3 loop: CASSLGPSGRYNEQFF. DNA of the CDR3: TGCGCCAGCAGCTTGGGTCCTAGCGGGCGCTACAATGAGCAGTTCTTC.

This clone was observed a handful of times. The chain recombines TRBV7-9 with TRBJ2-1, with TRBD2 matching 7 bases. The germline V gene has CDR1 SEHNR and CDR2 FQNEAQ (reference sequence). Germline trimming cut 3 bases from V and 2 bases from J; bases unmatched to any gene: 7. This CDR3 comprises 16 residues. CDR3 DNA: TGTGCCAGCAGCTTCCAGAGGGGACTACCCTACAATGAGCAGTTCTTC. It codes for CASSFQRGLPYNEQFF.

The gene calls are TRBV4-3 and TRBJ1-1; D remains ambiguous. Germline lookup yields CDR1 LGHNA and CDR2 YSLEER. Trimming removed 2 bases at V and 1 base at J, with 8 bases between. The CDR3 spans 14 residues. CDR3 region: CASSQSWQNTEAFF. The CDR3 DNA sequence: TGCGCCAGCAGCCAATCCTGGCAGAACACTGAAGCTTTCTTT.

This clone was detected a few times. This chain joins TRBV2 and TRBJ2-7; D gene ambiguous. The CDR3 runs 11 residues. V was cut by 7 bases and J by 7 bases, with 11 bases left in between. Germline CDR1 SNHLY, CDR2 FYNNEI. The CDR3 region is CASTTSREQYF. In DNA form, the CDR3 reads TGTGCCAGCACCACCTCCAGGGAGCAGTACTTC.

V is TRBV6-1 and J is TRBJ1-1; D not certain. Germline V gene sequence: CDR1 MNHNS, CDR2 SASEGT. Trimming stripped 7 bases from V and 0 bases from J, with 6 bases between. This CDR3 has 12 amino acids. CDR3 bases: TGTGCCAGCAAAGAAGTGAACACTGAAGCTTTCTTT. Protein sequence: CASKEVNTEAFF.

This clone was detected a few times. The gene calls are TRBV5-1 and TRBJ1-3; possible D gene TRBD1, 5 bases. This CDR3 region has 12 residues. V was pared by 4 bases and J by 3 bases, with 5 bases between. Germline assignment: CDR1 SGHRS and CDR2 YFSETQ. CDR3 nucleotide sequence: TGCGCCAGCAGCAGGGGTGGAAACACCATATATTTT. This codes for CASSRGGNTIYF.

This clone is termed medium-sized. This chain connects TRBV4-3 to TRBJ2-6; D is undetermined. Deletions cut 3 bases from V and 3 bases from J, with 12 bases between. The CDR3 extends over 16 amino acids. Germline V gene lookup returns CDR1 LGHNA and CDR2 YSLEER. The CDR3 region has the DNA TGCGCCAGCAGCCAGGATCCGGGCGATGGGGCCAACGTCCTGACTTTC. As protein: CASSQDPGDGANVLTF.

This clone was detected only a few times. CDR3 sequence: CASSSGQAANEKLFF. The CDR3 DNA follows: TGTGCCAGCTCGTCCGGGCAGGCAGCTAATGAAAAACTGTTTTTT. V is TRBV18 and J is TRBJ1-4; no firm D call. CDR1 and CDR2 (germline): KGHSH, LQKENI. The length of the CDR3 is 15 residues. V gave up 6 bases and J gave up 3 bases, with 14 bases separating them.

This clone was observed once. The V gene is TRBV28, the J gene TRBJ1-5; D unclear. Germline V lookup: CDR1 MDHEN, CDR2 SYDVKM. Between the trimmed V and J ends, which lost 4 bases and 2 bases, there was a span of 9 bases. This CDR3 is 14 amino acids long. In DNA form, the CDR3 reads TGTGCCAGCAGTTGGCTAGCTGGCAATCAGCCCCAGCATTTT. It translates to CASSWLAGNQPQHF. Drawing the rest from reference TRBV28 and TRBJ1-5, the complete variable domain is DVKVTQSSRYLVKRTGEKVFLECVQDMDHENMFWYRQDPGLGLRLIYFSYDVKMKEKGDIPEGYSVSREKKERFSLILESASTNQTSMYLCASSWLAGNQPQHFGDGTRLSIL.

This sequence joins TRBV2 and TRBJ2-7; D is uncertain. The CDR3 spans 13 residues. Germline V gene data show CDR1 as SNHLY and CDR2 as FYNNEI. Trimming took off 7 bases at V and 6 bases at J, with 16 bases between the two ends. CDR3 residues: CASTRTANSEQYF. DNA for the CDR3: TGTGCCAGCACCAGGACGGCTAATTCCGAGCAGTACTTC.

This clone was recorded a few times. This chain links TRBV11-2 with TRBJ2-5; 8 bases fit TRBD1. The CDR3 runs 17 residues. With 5 bases clipped from V and 1 base from J, the junction kept 12 bases outside the gene matches. Per the germline V gene, CDR1 is SGHAT and CDR2 is FQNNGV. The CDR3 DNA is TGTGCCAGCAGCCCAGGACAGGGCGCCATATCCCAAGAGACCCAGTACTTC. This encodes CASSPGQGAISQETQYF.

The chain is built from TRBV7-2 and TRBJ2-7; D perhaps matches TRBD1 (5 bases). The CDR3 length is 12 residues. CDR1 and CDR2 (germline): SGHTA, FQGNSA. Trimming removed 3 bases at V and 4 bases at J, with 7 bases between. This CDR3 reads CASSFQGYEQYF. For the CDR3, the DNA is TGTGCCAGCAGCTTTCAGGGATACGAGCAGTACTTC.

This clone ranks as medium-sized (0.01 to 0.1%). V is TRBV29-1 and J is TRBJ2-7; 9 bases fit TRBD1. This CDR3 has 14 amino acids. V lost 7 bases, J lost 4 bases, and 11 bases stayed unmatched. CDR1 is SQVTM, CDR2 ANQGSEA, per germline. CDR3 nucleotide sequence: TGCAGCGCGACAGGGGGTTCCGGGCTATACGAGCAGTACTTC. Protein: CSATGGSGLYEQYF.

CDR3 DNA sequence: TGTGCCAGCAGTTCGGACATCTACGAGCAGTACTTC. It encodes CASSSDIYEQYF. The V call is TRBV6-6, the J call TRBJ2-7; a possible D gene is TRBD1 (5 bases). The CDR3 is made up of 12 amino acids. V shed 4 bases and J shed 3 bases, with 7 bases lying between them. CDR1 and CDR2 (germline): MNHNY, SVGAGI (reference sequence).

The rearrangement links TRBV19 to TRBJ2-6; a weak D match, TRBD1 (5 bases). CDR1 is LNHDA, CDR2 SQIVND, per germline (reference sequence). This CDR3 spans 15 amino acids. Trimming removed 3 bases at V and 3 bases at J, with 9 bases between. Here the CDR3 reads CASSMAGIGANVLTF. CDR3 DNA: TGTGCCAGTAGTATGGCAGGGATTGGGGCCAACGTCCTGACTTTC.

This clone occurred a few times. The CDR3 protein is CASSLVSLYRTTAYEQYF. The CDR3 nucleotides read TGTGCCAGCAGCTTAGTTTCTCTTTATAGGACTACCGCCTACGAGCAGTACTTC. V and J are TRBV7-8 and TRBJ2-7; D is possibly TRBD2 (6 bases). CDR1 and CDR2 (germline): SGHVS, FQNEAQ. CDR3 length: 18 amino acids. V lost 1 base and J lost 2, with 21 bases in between.

The chain combines TRBV7-2 with TRBJ1-5; D gene unclear. This CDR3 is 14 amino acids long. The ends were cut back, 5 bases at V and 1 base at J, with 9 bases in the middle. The germline V gene encodes CDR1 SGHTA and CDR2 FQGNSA. The chain's CDR3 is CASSQELSNQPQHF. The CDR3 nucleotides read TGTGCCAGCAGCCAAGAGCTGAGCAATCAGCCCCAGCATTTT.

This clone was found a few times. The genes are TRBV28 and TRBJ2-6; D is undetermined. Germline loops: CDR1 MDHEN, CDR2 SYDVKM. The length of the CDR3 is 16 residues. The V end lost 3 bases, the J end lost 0 bases, and 9 bases lay between the germline ends. The CDR3 DNA sequence: TGTGCCAGCAGTTTCCCCCATTACTCTGGGGCCAACGTCCTGACTTTC. Protein sequence: CASSFPHYSGANVLTF.

This clone was seen only a few times. The rearrangement links TRBV19 to TRBJ1-1; maybe TRBD1 (5 bases). V lost 6 bases and J lost 4, with 15 bases in between. The CDR3 runs 14 residues. Germline assignment: CDR1 LNHDA and CDR2 SQIVND (reference sequence). The CDR3 loop reads CASRTTGLGTEAFF. The CDR3 DNA follows: TGTGCCAGTAGGACTACGGGGCTCGGCACTGAAGCTTTCTTT.